This TCR beta chain originates from a study of blood T cell repertoires in COVID-19. Overall study context: From the United States, Italy and Spain came samples of acute and convalescent COVID-19. Sources were T cells, B-cell-depleted T cells, or PBMCs; the material itself was cDNA or gDNA.

In the original analysis: Estimation of nucleated cell counts relied on the amplification of reference gene primers. Generated by immunoSEQ multiplex PCR, the TCRdb table keeps only in-frame clones and is missing some. V and J calls and clone size are as listed in that table; D and trimming were resolved from the DNA. The table includes fewer than 200,000 clones, 60% to 85% detected once. Patients at the Seattle site were enrolled during active infection and followed longitudinally. Trimming removed 5 bases at V and 6 bases at J, with 20 bases between. The germline gives CDR1 LNHDA, CDR2 SQIVND (reference sequence). This CDR3 comprises 15 residues.

The chain links TRBV19 to TRBJ2-7; D might be TRBD1 (6 bases). What was sequenced was peripheral blood. The source is a woman aged 55-70 years with COVID-19, enrolled during active disease. Here the CDR3 reads CASSLARGFQSEQYF. In nucleotides, the CDR3 is TGTGCCAGTAGTCTCGCGAGGGGGTTCCAGTCCGAGCAGTACTTC. Variable domain in full (rest from reference TRBV19 and TRBJ2-7): DGGITQSPKYLFRKEGQNVTLSCEQNLNHDAMYWYRQDPGQGLRLIYYSQIVNDFQKGDIAEGYSVSREKKESFPLTVTSAQKNPTAFYLCASSLARGFQSEQYFGPGTRLTVT.